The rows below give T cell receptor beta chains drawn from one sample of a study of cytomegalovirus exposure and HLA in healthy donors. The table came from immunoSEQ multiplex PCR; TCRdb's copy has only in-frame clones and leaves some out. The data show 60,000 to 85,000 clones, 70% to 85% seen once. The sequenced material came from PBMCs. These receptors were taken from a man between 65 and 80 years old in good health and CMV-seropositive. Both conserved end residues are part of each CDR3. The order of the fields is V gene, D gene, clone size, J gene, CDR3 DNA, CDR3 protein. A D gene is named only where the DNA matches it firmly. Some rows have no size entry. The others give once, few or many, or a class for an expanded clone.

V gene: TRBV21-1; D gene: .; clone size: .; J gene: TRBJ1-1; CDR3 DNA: TGTGCCAGCAGGACCCCGGGACACCAGAAGAACACTGAAGCTTTCTTT; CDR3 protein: CASRTPGHQKNTEAFF
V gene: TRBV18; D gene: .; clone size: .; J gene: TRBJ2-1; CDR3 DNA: TGTGCCAGCTCACCCCAGGGGTTGAGGGGCAATGAGCAGTTCTTC; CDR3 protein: CASSPQGLRGNEQFF
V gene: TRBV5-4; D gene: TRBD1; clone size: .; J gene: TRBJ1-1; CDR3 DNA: TGTGCCAGCAGCTTCCCCGGGACAGGGAACACTGAAGCTTTCTTT; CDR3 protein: CASSFPGTGNTEAFF
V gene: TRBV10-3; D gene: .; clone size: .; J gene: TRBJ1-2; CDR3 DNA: TGTGCCATCAACGAGGGTGTTGTGGATGGCTACACCTTC; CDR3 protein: CAINEGVVDGYTF
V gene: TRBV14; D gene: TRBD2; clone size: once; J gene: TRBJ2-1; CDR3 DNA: TGTGCCAGCAGCCCCCCCAGCGGGAGGCCCTCCGAGCAGTTCTTC; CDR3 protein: CASSPPSGRPSEQFF
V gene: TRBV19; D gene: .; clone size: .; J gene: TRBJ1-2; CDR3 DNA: TGTGCCAGTAGTATGTCAACAGTTCATGGCTACACCTTC; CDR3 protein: CASSMSTVHGYTF
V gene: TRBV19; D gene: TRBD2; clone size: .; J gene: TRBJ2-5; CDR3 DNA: TGTGCCAGTAGTACAGCGGGAACGCAAGAGACCCAGTACTTC; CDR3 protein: CASSTAGTQETQYF
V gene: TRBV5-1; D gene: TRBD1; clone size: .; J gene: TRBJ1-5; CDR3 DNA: TGCGCCAGCAGCGAGGACTCTACAGGGGGCAATCAGCCCCAGCATTTT; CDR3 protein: CASSEDSTGGNQPQHF
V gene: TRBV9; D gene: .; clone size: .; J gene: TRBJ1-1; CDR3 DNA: TGTGCCAGCAGCGTAGACTTAAACACTGAAGCTTTCTTT; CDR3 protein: CASSVDLNTEAFF
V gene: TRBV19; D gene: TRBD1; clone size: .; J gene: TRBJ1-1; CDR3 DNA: TGTGCCAGTAGTCCCCCGGGACAGCCGAACACTGAAGCTTTCTTT; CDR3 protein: CASSPPGQPNTEAFF
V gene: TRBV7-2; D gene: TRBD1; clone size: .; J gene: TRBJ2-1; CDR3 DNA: TGTGCCAGCAGCTCCCAGGGGGTCGTAAATGAGCAGTTCTTC; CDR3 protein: CASSSQGVVNEQFF
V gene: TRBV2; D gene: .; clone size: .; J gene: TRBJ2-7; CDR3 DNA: TGTGCCACTATGCCAGGGACACCGACCTACGAGCAGTACTTC; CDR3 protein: CATMPGTPTYEQYF
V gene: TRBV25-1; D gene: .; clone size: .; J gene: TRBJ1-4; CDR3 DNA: TGTGCCAGCAGTGAAGTGAGGGTACCTAATGAAAAACTGTTTTTT; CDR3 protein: CASSEVRVPNEKLFF
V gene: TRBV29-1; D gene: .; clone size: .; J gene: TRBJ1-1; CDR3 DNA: TGCAGCGTTGACGACAGTCCTGAAGCTTTCTTT; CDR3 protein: CSVDDSPEAFF
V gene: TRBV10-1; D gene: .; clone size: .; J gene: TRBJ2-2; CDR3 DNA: TGCGCCAGCGCTGGAGGGGCTAACACCGGGGAGCTGTTTTTT; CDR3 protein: CASAGGANTGELFF
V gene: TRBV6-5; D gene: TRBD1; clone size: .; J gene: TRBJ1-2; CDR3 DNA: TGTGCCAGCAGGCCCAGGGGGCATGGCTATGGCTACACCTTC; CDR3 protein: CASRPRGHGYGYTF